These 24 T cell receptor beta chains came from one sample sequenced in a study of monozygotic twins with inflammatory bowel disease. TCRdb reprocessed the 5' RACE reads; each CDR3 protein has one entry and no DNA is given. This sample's table has hundreds of thousands of distinct CDR3 sequences. Material: blood. The receptors stem from a human donor with ulcerative colitis or Crohn's disease, or a healthy co-twin of an affected twin (not recorded which).

The genes are TRBV7-6 and TRBJ2-5; TCRdb designates TRBD1, a call that cannot be tested without DNA. CDR3 length: 14 amino acids. Germline values: CDR1 SGHVS, CDR2 FNYEAQ. This chain's CDR3 is CASSPGTLQETQYF.

The V call is TRBV7-2, the J call TRBJ1-2; TCRdb's D call of TRBD1 is untestable without DNA. The CDR3 runs to 15 residues. Germline V CDR1 and CDR2: SGHTA, FQGNSA. Here the CDR3 reads CASRLNGGGNYGYTF. Looking up the rest from reference TRBV7-2 and TRBJ1-2 gives the full variable domain: GAGVSQSPSNKVTEKGKDVELRCDPISGHTALYWYRQSLGQGLEFLIYFQGNSAPDKSGLPSDRFSAERTGGSVSTLTIQRTQQEDSAVYLCASRLNGGGNYGYTFGSGTRLTVV.

V usage is TRBV20-1 and J usage is TRBJ2-1; TCRdb outputs TRBD2, but without DNA this stays unchecked. This CDR3 is built from 14 residues. Germline assignment: CDR1 DFQATT and CDR2 SNEGSKA (reference sequence). CDR3 residues: CNAIGTSQKNEQFF.

The chain carries TRBV4-3 and TRBJ2-1; without DNA, the TCRdb call of TRBD2 cannot be checked. Germline lookup yields CDR1 LGHNA and CDR2 YSLEER. This CDR3 has 17 residues. The CDR3 spells CASSQKIAGSSYNEQFF.

V gene TRBV7-2 combines with J gene TRBJ1-5. The germline V gene has CDR1 SGHTA and CDR2 FQGNSA. The CDR3 length is 16 residues. This CDR3 reads CASSDKRSRTDQPQHF.

The V gene is TRBV5-1, the J gene TRBJ2-2; TCRdb designates TRBD1, a call that cannot be tested without DNA. The CDR3 is 15 amino acids. Germline assignment: CDR1 SGHRS and CDR2 YFSETQ. CDR3 region: CASSLPTGSTGELFF.

The chain carries TRBV9 and TRBJ2-1; TCRdb reports TRBD1, a call that lacks DNA to check it against. The germline V gene encodes CDR1 SGDLS and CDR2 YYNGEE. This CDR3 region has 14 residues. CDR3 sequence: CASSGTGGVDEQFF.

The chain combines TRBV6-2 or TRBV6-3 with TRBJ2-1; the D gene TCRdb calls, TRBD2, cannot be checked with no DNA. From germline, CDR1 is MNHEY and CDR2 SVGEGT. CDR3 size: 12 residues. This chain's CDR3 is CASSTAGYEQFF.

The J gene is TRBJ2-2, the V gene TRBV14; TCRdb outputs TRBD2, but without DNA this stays unchecked. CDR1 is SGHDN and CDR2 is FVKESK in the germline V gene. The CDR3 has 14 residues. Here the CDR3 reads CASSLGTRTGELFF.

The rearrangement joins TRBV7-9 to TRBJ1-3; TCRdb indicates TRBD1, and absent DNA this call remains unverified. The germline V gene has CDR1 SEHNR and CDR2 FQNEAQ (reference sequence). The CDR3 covers 15 residues. This CDR3 is CASSSSRGLGNTIYF.

The chain employs TRBV27 and TRBJ2-7; TCRdb lists TRBD1, though no DNA is available to test this call. This CDR3 spans 13 amino acids. Germline-derived CDR1 and CDR2 are MNHEY and SMNVEV (reference sequence). CDR3 residues: CASRRDTTYEQYF.

The chain has TRBV19 and TRBJ2-4. This CDR3 has 11 residues. Per the germline V gene, CDR1 is LNHDA and CDR2 is SQIVND (reference sequence). Here the CDR3 reads CASSEVDIQYF.

J is TRBJ2-1 and V is TRBV6-5; the D call of TRBD2 rests on TCRdb alone, since no DNA is present to check it. Germline V gene sequence: CDR1 MNHEY, CDR2 SVGAGI. This CDR3 is built from 16 residues. The CDR3 is CASSYSEGESYNEQFF.

This chain's CDR3 is CASSPLPGVATNEKLFF. The genes are TRBV18 and TRBJ1-4; TCRdb calls TRBD1, which cannot be checked without DNA. The CDR3 consists of 17 residues. Germline V CDR1 and CDR2: KGHSH, LQKENI.

The chain combines TRBV11-2 with TRBJ1-4. This CDR3 is 13 amino acids long. The V gene's germline CDR1 is SGHAT and CDR2 FQNNGV. CDR3 in amino acids: CASSRATNEKLFF.

The genes are TRBV7-8 and TRBJ1-6; TCRdb designates TRBD1, a call that cannot be tested without DNA. This CDR3 is built from 17 residues. The germline V gene encodes CDR1 SGHVS and CDR2 FQNEAQ. The CDR3 loop is CASSLVTGATYNSPLHF. The variable domain in full, completed from reference TRBV7-8 and TRBJ1-6, reads GAGVSQSPRYKVAKRGQDVALRCDPISGHVSLFWYQQALGQGPEFLTYFQNEAQLDKSGLPSDRFFAERPEGSVSTLKIQRTQQEDSAVYLCASSLVTGATYNSPLHFGNGTRLTVT.

The chain couples TRBV6-1 to TRBJ2-2; TCRdb's assignment of TRBD1 cannot be checked, as there is no DNA. CDR1 and CDR2 from the germline V gene are MNHNS and SASEGT. The CDR3 has 15 residues. CDR3 amino acids: CASSRWAGQTGELFF.

V and J are TRBV20-1 and TRBJ2-7. The CDR3 is 14 amino acids. The germline CDR1 and CDR2 sequences are DFQATT and SNEGSKA (reference sequence). The CDR3: CSARDRIGSYEQYF.

This rearrangement joins TRBV24-1 to TRBJ2-7; TCRdb designates TRBD1, a call that cannot be tested without DNA. Germline CDR1 and CDR2: KGHDR and SFDVKD. The CDR3 length is 14 residues. Here the CDR3 reads CATSERGSSYEQYF.

This chain joins TRBV7-6 and TRBJ1-2. Germline V gives CDR1 SGHVS, CDR2 FNYEAQ. This CDR3 region has 13 residues. The CDR3 sequence: CASSPSVDYGYTF.

J is TRBJ2-6 and V is TRBV3-1. The CDR3 has 14 amino acids. From germline, CDR1 is LGHDT and CDR2 YNNKEL (reference sequence). CDR3 residues: CASSQSAGANVLTF.

The rearrangement joins TRBV4-2 to TRBJ2-7; TCRdb's D gene call, TRBD1, goes unchecked for lack of DNA. This CDR3 is 16 amino acids long. Germline CDR1 and CDR2: LGHNA and YNFKEQ. The CDR3 is CASSLTRAGGSYEQYF.

The chain employs TRBV27 and TRBJ2-7; lacking DNA, the TRBD1 call made by TCRdb goes unchecked. CDR3 length: 15 residues. CDR1 and CDR2 (germline): MNHEY, SMNVEV (reference sequence). The CDR3 loop reads CASSLLGTGLREQYF.

The chain is built from TRBV7-2 and TRBJ2-3; as DNA is missing, the TRBD2 call by TCRdb cannot be tested. CDR1 is SGHTA and CDR2 is FQGNSA in the germline V gene. This CDR3 contains 15 residues. CDR3 amino acids: CASSLARGRADTQYF.